The 25 T cell receptor beta chains in this list originate from one sample, sequenced in a study of cytomegalovirus exposure and HLA in healthy donors. The PCR ran on 60 Vbeta and 13 Jbeta primers. The table came from immunoSEQ multiplex PCR; TCRdb's copy has only in-frame clones and leaves some out. The sample lists some 150,000 clones, roughly 85% occurring once. The sequenced material came from PBMCs. These receptors all come from a woman aged 50 to 65 in good health and CMV-seronegative.

This clone appeared a single time. The J gene is TRBJ2-5, the V gene TRBV29-1; D is unclear. The end of the DNA fits TRBJ2-7 better, so the J call may be wrong. In germline, CDR1 is SQVTM, CDR2 ANQGSEA. The CDR3 is made up of 15 amino acids. The CDR3 DNA reads TGCAGCGTTGTTACGCGCAGGCAGAGCTCCTACGAGCAGTACTTC. Encoded protein: CSVVTRRQSSYEQYF.

This chain connects TRBV4-2 to TRBJ2-1; D not certain. The germline V and J ends were trimmed by 0 bases and 5 bases, with 17 bases remaining between them. Germline-derived CDR1 and CDR2 are LGHNA and YNFKEQ. CDR3 length equals 17 residues. Here the CDR3 reads CASSQDYAPLSNNEQFF. In DNA form, the CDR3 reads TGTGCCAGCAGCCAAGATTACGCACCTCTATCAAACAATGAGCAGTTCTTC.

V and J are TRBV9 and TRBJ1-1; no definite D call. Germline V gene data show CDR1 as SGDLS and CDR2 as YYNGEE. The CDR3 sequence is 14 residues long. V was cut by 0 bases and J by 0 bases, with 6 bases left in between. The CDR3 here is CASSVAPLNTEAFF. Here the CDR3 DNA reads TGTGCCAGCAGCGTAGCTCCCCTGAACACTGAAGCTTTCTTT.

The V call is TRBV2, the J call TRBJ2-7; D remains ambiguous. The CDR3 spans 11 residues. Germline-derived CDR1 and CDR2 are SNHLY and FYNNEI. Between the trimmed V and J ends, which lost 4 bases and 7 bases, there was a span of 8 bases. The chain's CDR3 is CASSVGGEQYF. The CDR3 nucleotides are TGTGCCAGCAGTGTAGGCGGAGAGCAGTACTTC.

V gene TRBV18 combines with J gene TRBJ2-1; D ambiguous. V gave up 3 bases and J gave up 0 bases, with 9 bases separating them. The CDR3 has 15 amino acids. The germline CDR1 and CDR2 sequences are KGHSH and LQKENI. CDR3 DNA: TGTGCCAGCTCACCCCGATTCGGCTCCTACAATGAGCAGTTCTTC. Residues: CASSPRFGSYNEQFF.

V gene TRBV5-6 combines with J gene TRBJ2-7, with a weak D call TRBD1 (5 bases). The CDR3 covers 15 residues. V shed 4 bases and J shed 0 bases, with 14 bases lying between them. CDR1 is SGHDT and CDR2 is YYEEEE in the germline V gene. This CDR3 reads CASSRAGKSSYEQYF. The CDR3 coding sequence is TGTGCCAGCAGCCGGGCAGGGAAGAGCTCCTACGAGCAGTACTTC.

A few counts support this clone. The chain has TRBV28 and TRBJ1-4; TRBD1 is a possible D gene (5 bases). Between the trimmed V and J ends, which lost 11 bases and 4 bases, there was a span of 14 bases. The CDR3 is made up of 13 amino acids. Germline V gene data show CDR1 as MDHEN and CDR2 as SYDVKM. The CDR3 is CAGGTGDNEKLFF. Written as DNA, the CDR3 is TGTGCCGGAGGGACTGGCGATAATGAAAAACTGTTTTTT.

The CDR3 region is CSAGLVNEQFF. The CDR3 DNA reads as TGCAGTGCTGGACTAGTAAATGAGCAGTTCTTC. The gene calls are TRBV20-1 and TRBJ2-1; 7 nucleotides match TRBD2. CDR3 size: 11 residues. Germline CDR1 and CDR2: DFQATT and SNEGSKA (reference sequence). J lost 7 bases, V lost 5 bases, and 2 bases had no gene match.

This clone was seen just once. The sample has other DNA sequences that encode this CDR3 too. The genes are TRBV7-9 and TRBJ1-5; the D gene is possibly TRBD1 (6 bases). Germline CDR1 is SEHNR and CDR2 is FQNEAQ (reference sequence). The CDR3 length is 14 residues. The V and J ends lost 5 bases and 5 bases respectively, with 13 bases between them. The CDR3 protein is CASSIWDTDQPQHF. The DNA of the CDR3 is TGTGCCAGCAGCATTTGGGACACCGATCAGCCCCAGCATTTT. Complete variable domain (other parts from reference TRBV7-9 and TRBJ1-5): DTGVSQNPRHKITKRGQNVTFRCDPISEHNRLYWYRQTLGQGPEFLTYFQNEAQLEKSRLLSDRFSAERPKGSFSTLEIQRTEQGDSAMYLCASSIWDTDQPQHFGDGTRLSIL.

CDR3 protein: CASGITGGVGGNTIYF. In DNA form, the CDR3 reads TGTGCCAGCGGGATCACAGGGGGCGTCGGAGGAAACACCATATATTTT. The chain uses TRBV25-1 and TRBJ1-3; 9 bases match TRBD1. This CDR3 spans 16 amino acids. Trimming at V came to 8 bases and at J to 4 bases, leaving 12 bases not matched to a gene. Germline V gives CDR1 MGHDK, CDR2 SYGVNS.

This chain links TRBV28 with TRBJ1-2; 12 nucleotides agree with TRBD1. This CDR3 contains 19 residues. The ends lost 5 bases at V and 5 bases at J; junction bases unmatched: 18. The germline CDR1 and CDR2 sequences are MDHEN and SYDVKM. Here the CDR3 reads CASSPWAGTGGLLLYGYTF. Written as DNA, the CDR3 is TGTGCCAGCAGTCCCTGGGCCGGGACAGGGGGCCTCCTTCTTTATGGCTACACCTTC.

This rearrangement joins TRBV11-2 to TRBJ1-1; 7 positions match TRBD1. Germline V lookup: CDR1 SGHAT, CDR2 FQNNGV. This CDR3 spans 15 amino acids. V lost 3 bases and J lost 1; bases outside the gene matches: 5. CDR3 nucleotides: TGTGCCAGCAGCTTTGACGGACAGGCGAACACTGAAGCTTTCTTT. Residues: CASSFDGQANTEAFF.

V is TRBV18 and J is TRBJ1-2, with 7 nucleotides matching TRBD1. This CDR3 has 14 residues. Germline assignment: CDR1 KGHSH and CDR2 LQKENI. V trimming: 4 bases; J trimming: 1 base; junction bases outside the gene matches: 3. CDR3 in DNA: TGTGCCAGCTCACGGGACAGAGATAACTATGGCTACACCTTC. Protein sequence: CASSRDRDNYGYTF.

The V and J genes are TRBV28 and TRBJ1-2, with 10 nucleotides matching TRBD1. This CDR3 is 17 amino acids long. Losses at the gene ends were 4 bases for V and 4 bases for J; bases not matched to a gene: 12. Germline values: CDR1 MDHEN, CDR2 SYDVKM. The DNA of the CDR3 is TGTGCCAGCAGTTCCCCCGTCCCGGGACAGGGGAGCTATGGCTACACCTTC. This sequence encodes CASSSPVPGQGSYGYTF.

This clone showed up just once. The J gene is TRBJ2-4, the V gene TRBV19; D is unclear. CDR1 and CDR2 from the germline V gene are LNHDA and SQIVND (reference sequence). The V end lost 5 bases, the J end lost 2 bases, and 13 bases lay between the germline ends. The CDR3 extends over 15 amino acids. CDR3 coding DNA: TGTGCCAGTAGTCCAAAGACACCTACCAAAAACATTCAGTACTTC. It is translated as CASSPKTPTKNIQYF.

The chain recombines TRBV11-3 with TRBJ2-7; the D gene is possibly TRBD1 (6 bases). CDR3 length: 13 amino acids. The germline CDR1 and CDR2 sequences are SGHNT and YENEEA. Trimming removed 1 base at V and 4 bases at J, with 8 bases between. The CDR3 loop is CASSLGTDYEQYF. The DNA of the CDR3 is TGTGCCAGCAGCTTAGGGACAGATTACGAGCAGTACTTC.

The CDR3 here is CASSVGGRQVRTNTEAFF. The CDR3 DNA follows: TGTGCCAGCAGCGTAGGGGGTAGACAGGTGAGGACGAACACTGAAGCTTTCTTT. V gene TRBV9 combines with J gene TRBJ1-1; possible D gene TRBD1, 6 bases. CDR3 size: 18 residues. Germline CDR1 SGDLS, CDR2 YYNGEE. Deletions cut 0 bases from V and 1 base from J, with 19 bases between.

This clone was seen only once. The V gene is TRBV4-3, the J gene TRBJ2-2, with TRBD2 as a possible D gene (5 bases). The V end was cut by 0 bases, the J end by 7 bases, with 15 bases between. Germline values: CDR1 LGHNA, CDR2 YSLEER. This CDR3 is 16 amino acids long. CDR3 sequence: CASSQELTNLVGELFF. CDR3 sequence (DNA): TGCGCCAGCAGCCAAGAACTGACTAATTTGGTCGGGGAGCTGTTTTTT.

Here the CDR3 reads CASSVELAGGKTDTQYF. CDR3 sequence (DNA): TGTGCCAGCAGCGTAGAACTAGCGGGGGGGAAAACAGATACGCAGTATTTT. This sequence joins TRBV9 and TRBJ2-3; 13 bases are shared with TRBD2. The CDR3 spans 17 residues. V gave up 0 bases and J gave up 3 bases; unmatched junction bases: 4. Germline CDR1 reads SGDLS; CDR2 reads YYNGEE.

The chain is built from TRBV18 and TRBJ2-3; 13 bases agree with TRBD2. The CDR3 extends over 18 amino acids. Germline V gene sequence: CDR1 KGHSH, CDR2 LQKENI. V lost 1 base, J lost 4 bases, and 8 bases stayed unmatched. CDR3 nucleotide sequence: TGTGCCAGCTCACCACTCTCCGGACTAGCGGGAGCGGCAGATACGCAGTATTTT. It is translated as CASSPLSGLAGAADTQYF.

The J gene is TRBJ1-1, the V gene TRBV11-1; TRBD1 might be the D (6 bases). The V end was cut by 4 bases, the J end by 5 bases, with 11 bases between. This CDR3 has 13 residues. In germline, CDR1 is SGHAT, CDR2 FQDESV (reference sequence). DNA for the CDR3: TGTGCCAGCAGCTACACAGGGCGAACTGAAGCTTTCTTT. Amino acids: CASSYTGRTEAFF.

The chain employs TRBV23-1 and TRBJ2-7, with D hard to call. Being an ORF, TRBV23-1 has a function that is uncertain. This CDR3 comprises 12 residues. V gave up 10 bases and J gave up 1 base, with 11 bases separating them. Here the CDR3 reads CATYDLSYEQYF. The CDR3 DNA is TGCGCCACCTACGATCTTTCCTACGAGCAGTACTTC.

The chain links TRBV5-1 to TRBJ2-6; 7 bases fit TRBD1. The V and J ends lost 2 bases and 0 bases, in that order; junction bases with no gene match: 2. This CDR3 contains 16 residues. Germline CDR1 reads SGHRS; CDR2 reads YFSETQ. The CDR3: CASSFSGGSGANVLTF. CDR3 coding DNA: TGCGCCAGCAGCTTCTCAGGGGGCTCTGGGGCCAACGTCCTGACTTTC.

This chain connects TRBV11-2 to TRBJ2-1; 8 bases align to TRBD1. There are 13 residues in the CDR3. Germline V gene data show CDR1 as SGHAT and CDR2 as FQNNGV. The trim removed 5 bases at V and 6 bases at J, leaving 3 bases unmatched. This CDR3 reads CASSLTGGNEQFF. Written as DNA, the CDR3 is TGTGCCAGCAGCCTAACAGGGGGCAATGAGCAGTTCTTC.

V usage is TRBV7-2 and J usage is TRBJ1-1; maybe TRBD1 (5 bases). Germline loops: CDR1 SGHTA, CDR2 FQGNSA. Trimming took 2 bases from V and 4 from J, leaving 11 bases between them. CDR3 size: 14 residues. The CDR3 protein is CASSLTGGVTEAFF. As DNA, the CDR3 is TGTGCCAGCAGCTTAACGGGGGGGGTCACTGAAGCTTTCTTT.